The rows below give T cell receptor beta chains drawn from one sample of a study of blood T cell repertoires in COVID-19. Generated by immunoSEQ multiplex PCR, the TCRdb table keeps only in-frame clones and is missing some. The sample carries tens of thousands of clones, around nine tenths recorded once. Input material: peripheral blood. The source of these receptors is a man aged 50-60 years with acute or convalescent COVID-19. CDR3s include the opening cysteine and the closing phenylalanine or tryptophan. D genes are given only for firm matches. The size field is filled for only some rows; it gives once, few, many or a size class.

v_gene: TRBV7-2; j_gene: TRBJ1-2; d_gene: -; abundance: -; CDR3aa: CASSTLRQGLYTF; CDR3nt: TGTGCCAGCAGCACCCTGCGGCAGGGCCTCTACACCTTC
v_gene: TRBV30; j_gene: TRBJ1-6; d_gene: -; abundance: -; CDR3aa: CATGESPLHF; CDR3nt: TGTGCCACTGGGGAGTCACCCCTCCACTTT
v_gene: TRBV5-1; j_gene: TRBJ2-1; d_gene: -; abundance: once; CDR3aa: CASSLYRDPYNEQFF; CDR3nt: TGCGCCAGCAGCTTGTACAGGGACCCCTACAATGAGCAGTTCTTC
v_gene: TRBV28; j_gene: TRBJ2-7; d_gene: TRBD2; abundance: -; CDR3aa: CASSKKRTSGSYEQYF; CDR3nt: TGTGCCAGCAGTAAAAAGCGGACTAGCGGGAGCTACGAGCAGTACTTC
v_gene: TRBV5-1; j_gene: TRBJ2-2; d_gene: -; abundance: -; CDR3aa: CASSWTVSGELFF; CDR3nt: TGCGCCAGCAGCTGGACAGTATCCGGGGAGCTGTTTTTT
v_gene: TRBV6-5; j_gene: TRBJ2-7; d_gene: -; abundance: -; CDR3aa: CASTDLGLGWDEQYF; CDR3nt: TGTGCCAGCACCGATCTGGGGCTGGGATGGGACGAGCAGTACTTC
v_gene: TRBV5-1; j_gene: TRBJ2-7; d_gene: TRBD2; abundance: -; CDR3aa: CASSYLAGGSYEQYF; CDR3nt: TGCGCCAGCAGCTACTTAGCGGGAGGCTCCTACGAGCAGTACTTC
v_gene: TRBV5-6; j_gene: TRBJ1-3; d_gene: -; abundance: -; CDR3aa: CASSAPGTPSSGNTIYF; CDR3nt: TGTGCCAGCAGCGCCCCCGGGACACCATCCTCTGGAAACACCATATATTTT
v_gene: TRBV5-5; j_gene: TRBJ2-1; d_gene: TRBD2; abundance: -; CDR3aa: CASSLISTSGGNEQFF; CDR3nt: TGTGCCAGCAGCTTGATCAGTACTAGCGGGGGTAATGAGCAGTTCTTC
v_gene: TRBV7-8; j_gene: TRBJ2-5; d_gene: TRBD2; abundance: -; CDR3aa: CASSLSSGSAQETQYF; CDR3nt: TGTGCCAGCAGCTTAAGTAGCGGGAGTGCCCAAGAGACCCAGTACTTC
v_gene: TRBV28; j_gene: TRBJ2-3; d_gene: -; abundance: -; CDR3aa: CASSSSSDTQYF; CDR3nt: TGTGCCAGCAGTTCTAGCTCAGATACGCAGTATTTT
v_gene: TRBV28; j_gene: TRBJ2-7; d_gene: TRBD1; abundance: once; CDR3aa: CAIQGPGSYEQYF; CDR3nt: TGTGCCATACAGGGGCCTGGCTCCTACGAGCAGTACTTC
v_gene: TRBV19; j_gene: TRBJ2-1; d_gene: -; abundance: once; CDR3aa: CASSIGRGSSYNEQFF; CDR3nt: TGTGCCAGTAGTATTGGTAGGGGAAGCTCCTACAATGAGCAGTTCTTC
v_gene: TRBV24-1; j_gene: TRBJ2-3; d_gene: TRBD2; abundance: -; CDR3aa: CATRPGLAGSMQYF; CDR3nt: TGTGCCACCAGGCCGGGACTAGCGGGGAGCATGCAGTATTTT
v_gene: TRBV19; j_gene: TRBJ1-2; d_gene: -; abundance: -; CDR3aa: CASSSWGHLYGYTF; CDR3nt: TGTGCCAGTAGTTCTTGGGGACACCTCTATGGCTACACCTTC
v_gene: TRBV5-6; j_gene: TRBJ2-5; d_gene: -; abundance: -; CDR3aa: CASSLWQGILETQYF; CDR3nt: TGTGCCAGCAGCTTGTGGCAGGGGATCTTAGAGACCCAGTACTTC
v_gene: TRBV11-3; j_gene: TRBJ2-1; d_gene: TRBD2; abundance: -; CDR3aa: CASSSLPSGGEQFF; CDR3nt: TGTGCCAGCAGCTCCTTACCGAGCGGGGGTGAGCAGTTCTTC
v_gene: TRBV4-1; j_gene: TRBJ2-2; d_gene: TRBD2; abundance: -; CDR3aa: CASGSSGRALGTGELFF; CDR3nt: TGCGCCAGCGGATCTAGCGGGAGGGCCCTCGGCACCGGGGAGCTGTTTTTT
v_gene: TRBV27; j_gene: TRBJ1-5; d_gene: TRBD1; abundance: -; CDR3aa: CASSYRGFGPQHF; CDR3nt: TGTGCCAGCAGCTACAGGGGGTTTGGGCCCCAGCATTTT
v_gene: TRBV4-3; j_gene: TRBJ2-3; d_gene: -; abundance: -; CDR3aa: CASSPMGRVTDTQYF; CDR3nt: TGCGCCAGCAGCCCCATGGGGCGAGTCACAGATACGCAGTATTTT
v_gene: TRBV6-2/TRBV6-3; j_gene: TRBJ2-6; d_gene: -; abundance: -; CDR3aa: CASSYSPTNVLTF; CDR3nt: TGTGCCAGCAGTTACTCCCCTACCAACGTCCTGACTTTC
v_gene: TRBV30; j_gene: TRBJ2-2; d_gene: -; abundance: -; CDR3aa: CALIRRENTGELFF; CDR3nt: TGTGCCCTAATAAGGAGGGAGAACACCGGGGAGCTGTTTTTT
v_gene: TRBV6-1; j_gene: TRBJ1-1; d_gene: TRBD1; abundance: -; CDR3aa: CASSEGAGRGNSEAFF; CDR3nt: TGTGCCAGCAGTGAAGGGGCGGGCAGGGGGAACTCTGAAGCTTTCTTT
v_gene: TRBV12-3/TRBV12-4; j_gene: TRBJ1-3; d_gene: -; abundance: few; CDR3aa: CASSYSSGNTIYF; CDR3nt: TGTGCCAGCTCCTATTCCTCTGGAAACACCATATATTTT
v_gene: TRBV24-1; j_gene: TRBJ2-5; d_gene: TRBD2; abundance: -; CDR3aa: CATSGTGTSGGREQETQYF; CDR3nt: TGTGCCACCAGTGGGACCGGGACTAGCGGGGGACGGGAACAAGAGACCCAGTACTTC
v_gene: TRBV10-3; j_gene: TRBJ1-1; d_gene: TRBD1; abundance: -; CDR3aa: CASGQGETEAFF; CDR3nt: TGTGCCAGCGGACAGGGGGAAACTGAAGCTTTCTTT
v_gene: TRBV4-1; j_gene: TRBJ2-5; d_gene: TRBD2; abundance: once; CDR3aa: CASSHSASGGWETQYF; CDR3nt: TGCGCCAGCAGCCATTCGGCTAGCGGGGGTTGGGAGACCCAGTACTTC
v_gene: TRBV24-1; j_gene: TRBJ2-3; d_gene: -; abundance: -; CDR3aa: CATIGHNTDTQYF; CDR3nt: TGTGCCACCATCGGACACAACACAGATACGCAGTATTTT
v_gene: TRBV13; j_gene: TRBJ1-6; d_gene: TRBD1; abundance: -; CDR3aa: CASSRQGGSYNSPLHF; CDR3nt: TGTGCCAGCAGCCGGCAGGGGGGTTCCTATAATTCACCCCTCCACTTT
v_gene: TRBV10-2; j_gene: TRBJ1-1; d_gene: TRBD1; abundance: -; CDR3aa: CASSGETGTTEAFF; CDR3nt: TGCGCCAGCAGTGGGGAGACAGGGACCACTGAAGCTTTCTTT
v_gene: TRBV7-2; j_gene: TRBJ2-3; d_gene: TRBD1; abundance: -; CDR3aa: CASSNDRGGSTDTQYF; CDR3nt: TGTGCCAGCAGCAACGACAGGGGGGGAAGCACAGATACGCAGTATTTT
v_gene: TRBV7-2; j_gene: TRBJ2-3; d_gene: -; abundance: once; CDR3aa: CASSLQASTDTQYF; CDR3nt: TGTGCCAGCAGCTTACAAGCTAGCACAGATACGCAGTATTTT
v_gene: TRBV27; j_gene: TRBJ1-2; d_gene: TRBD1; abundance: -; CDR3aa: CASTLTQGGIYGYTF; CDR3nt: TGTGCCAGCACACTTACACAGGGGGGAATCTATGGCTACACCTTC
v_gene: TRBV4-1; j_gene: TRBJ1-2; d_gene: -; abundance: -; CDR3aa: CASSPSSAGGDYGYTF; CDR3nt: TGCGCCAGCAGCCCATCGTCAGCGGGGGGAGACTATGGCTACACCTTC
v_gene: TRBV6-2/TRBV6-3; j_gene: TRBJ1-5; d_gene: TRBD1; abundance: -; CDR3aa: CASSYWGQSNQPQHF; CDR3nt: TGTGCCAGCAGTTACTGGGGACAGAGCAATCAGCCCCAGCATTTT
v_gene: TRBV19; j_gene: TRBJ2-7; d_gene: -; abundance: -; CDR3aa: CASSIVSRANEQYF; CDR3nt: TGTGCCAGTAGTATAGTCAGCAGGGCCAACGAGCAGTACTTC